These 29 T cell receptor beta chains share one sample of origin, sequenced in a study of CD8 T cells in ankylosing spondylitis. Antigen specificity for these receptors is unknown. TCRdb re-derived calls from the 5' RACE reads in MiXCR, one entry per CDR3 protein. Of around 770,000 distinct CDR3 sequences in the sample, under 20% are singletons; the top ten hold 15% to 20%. Study-wide results and caveats: What seemed typical of ankylosing spondylitis blood was a TCR beta motif built from eight highly homologous variants.

The source material was blood, either unsorted or a sorted T cell fraction (not recorded which). The receptors here all came from a male donor with ankylosing spondylitis.

In its sample, this clonotype was seen many times. The V gene is TRBV29-1, the J gene TRBJ2-5; the match to TRBD2 covers 7 bases. The CDR3 is 15 residues long. Trimming took 4 bases from V and 4 from J; bases not matched to a gene: 12. Germline CDR1 is SQVTM and CDR2 is ANQGSEA. The CDR3 loop is CSVVRGGQGGETQYF. The CDR3 DNA follows: TGCAGCGTTGTAAGGGGAGGGCAGGGCGGAGAGACCCAGTACTTC.

This clonotype was seen more than once but under ten times. This sequence joins TRBV5-6 and TRBJ2-2; TRBD2 is a possible D gene (6 bases). This CDR3 comprises 15 residues. Germline CDR1 SGHDT, CDR2 YYEEEE. V dropped 3 bases and J dropped 4 bases, with 13 bases sitting between them. CDR3 in amino acids: CASSYLASSTGELFF. The DNA for the CDR3 is TGTGCCAGCAGCTACCTAGCGTCGAGCACCGGGGAGCTGTTTTTT.

This clonotype was seen ten or more times. This chain joins TRBV5-6 and TRBJ2-3; the D call may be TRBD1 or TRBD2 (5 bases each). V gave up 5 bases and J gave up 0 bases, with 16 bases separating them. Looked up from germline, CDR1 is SGHDT and CDR2 is YYEEEE. The CDR3 spans 16 residues. The CDR3 loop reads CASRTGPKSSTDTQYF. The CDR3 DNA follows: TGTGCCAGCAGAACGGGACCGAAGAGTAGCACAGATACGCAGTATTTT.

The chain uses TRBV2 and TRBJ2-1; TRBD2 might be the D (7 bases). CDR3 length: 14 residues. With 7 bases removed from V and 2 bases from J, the gap between germline ends came to 12 bases. The germline gives CDR1 SNHLY, CDR2 FYNNEI. The CDR3 sequence is CASKRGGTYNEQFF. In DNA, the CDR3 is TGTGCCAGCAAAAGGGGGGGCACCTACAATGAGCAGTTCTTC.

This clonotype came up many times. The rearrangement links TRBV20-1 to TRBJ1-1; D is uncertain. CDR3 length: 15 residues. Trimming stripped 0 bases from V and 6 bases from J, with 17 bases between. Germline-derived CDR1 and CDR2 are DFQATT and SNEGSKA (reference sequence). This chain's CDR3 is CSARDRAKQRPEAFF. DNA of the CDR3: TGCAGTGCTAGAGATCGGGCTAAACAACGGCCTGAAGCTTTCTTT.

The chain is built from TRBV12-3 or TRBV12-4 and TRBJ1-1; D gene uncertain. This CDR3 has 12 amino acids. V gave up 4 bases and J gave up 5 bases, with 8 bases separating them. CDR3 region: CASSYGLTEAFF. The DNA for the CDR3 is TGTGCCAGCAGTTATGGTCTGACTGAAGCTTTCTTT.

The chain links TRBV29-1 to TRBJ1-5; D perhaps matches TRBD1 (6 bases). Germline lookup yields CDR1 SQVTM and CDR2 ANQGSEA. Trimming took off 6 bases at V and 7 bases at J, with 13 bases between the two ends. The CDR3 contains 12 residues. The CDR3 bases are TGCAGCGTCGGTTGGGGGCAGCAGCCCCAGCATTTT. Translating it yields CSVGWGQQPQHF. The entire variable domain, with the rest obtained from reference TRBV29-1 and TRBJ1-5, is as follows: SAVISQKPSRDICQRGTSLTIQCQVDSQVTMMFWYRQQPGQSLTLIATANQGSEATYESGFVIDKFPISRPNLTFSTLTVSNMSPEDSSIYLCSVGWGQQPQHFGDGTRLSIL.

Only a few counts were recorded for this clonotype. This chain connects TRBV20-1 to TRBJ1-2; 7 positions match TRBD1. The ends lost 5 bases at V and 8 bases at J; junction bases unmatched: 14. The CDR3 totals 14 residues. Germline assignment: CDR1 DFQATT and CDR2 SNEGSKA (reference sequence). The DNA of the CDR3 is TGCAGTGCTTCTCTCGACAGGGAGGGGAAGGGCTACACCTTC. Its protein product is CSASLDREGKGYTF.

A few counts support this clonotype. The V gene is TRBV29-1, the J gene TRBJ2-7; D is possibly TRBD2 (5 bases). The CDR3 sequence is 11 residues long. The V end was cut by 7 bases, the J end by 1 base, with 8 bases between. Germline V gene data show CDR1 as SQVTM and CDR2 as ANQGSEA. The CDR3 protein is CSAGLSYEQYF. As DNA, the CDR3 is TGCAGCGCCGGACTTTCCTACGAGCAGTACTTC.

This clonotype has a count of ten or more. The rearrangement joins TRBV20-1 to TRBJ2-3; D ambiguous. This CDR3 region has 12 residues. Germline V gives CDR1 DFQATT, CDR2 SNEGSKA (reference sequence). V was trimmed by 6 bases and J by 1 base, leaving 8 bases between them. This CDR3 is CSAPGGTDTQYF. As DNA, the CDR3 is TGCAGTGCCCCGGGCGGCACAGATACGCAGTATTTT.

This chain links TRBV28 with TRBJ2-7, with D maybe TRBD1 (6 bases). The CDR3 consists of 17 residues. Trimming took 3 bases from V and 2 from J, leaving 20 bases between them. CDR1 is MDHEN and CDR2 is SYDVKM in the germline V gene. The CDR3 bases are TGTGCCAGCAGTTTTCTAAATCGAATGGACAGAGCCTACGAGCAGTACTTC. This sequence encodes CASSFLNRMDRAYEQYF.

This clonotype has a handful of counts. This chain joins TRBV24-1 and TRBJ2-7; D may be TRBD2 (6 bases). V gave up 6 bases and J gave up 4 bases, with 12 bases separating them. Germline CDR1 KGHDR, CDR2 SFDVKD. This CDR3 comprises 13 residues. The CDR3 loop is CATSTKGTYEQYF. CDR3 coding DNA: TGTGCCACCAGTACTAAGGGGACTTACGAGCAGTACTTC.

This clonotype appeared a few times. The chain is built from TRBV18 and TRBJ2-1; tentative D call: TRBD1 (6 bases). This CDR3 has 14 amino acids. CDR1 KGHSH and CDR2 LQKENI come from the germline V gene. V lost 3 bases and J lost 5, with 11 bases in between. Here the CDR3 DNA reads TGTGCCAGCTCACCGGACAGCGTGAACAATGAGCAGTTCTTC. Protein sequence: CASSPDSVNNEQFF.

In this sample, this clonotype turned up once. This chain joins TRBV29-1 and TRBJ2-5; perhaps D is TRBD1 or TRBD2 (6 bases each). CDR3 size: 12 residues. CDR1 and CDR2 from the germline V gene are SQVTM and ANQGSEA. V was trimmed by 6 bases and J by 5 bases, leaving 13 bases between them. The chain's CDR3 is CSVGGGRETQYF. The CDR3 coding sequence is TGCAGCGTCGGGGGCGGCAGGGAGACCCAGTACTTC.

The CDR3 protein is CASSFASGGYREQFF. DNA for the CDR3: TGTGCCAGCAGTTTCGCTAGCGGGGGGTATCGTGAGCAGTTCTTC. The chain has TRBV12-3 or TRBV12-4 and TRBJ2-1; 11 nucleotides line up with TRBD2. V gave up 3 bases and J gave up 9 bases; unmatched junction bases: 7. The length of the CDR3 is 15 residues.

This clonotype turned up a few times. The chain is built from TRBV5-1 and TRBJ2-3; TRBD2 agrees at 8 bases. Germline assignment: CDR1 SGHRS and CDR2 YFSETQ. The CDR3 runs to 17 residues. V shed 6 bases and J 3 bases; nucleotides not matched to a gene: 15. The CDR3, as DNA: TGCGCCAGCAAGGAGCGGGGGCAACGATCGGGGACAGATACGCAGTATTTT. It specifies CASKERGQRSGTDTQYF.

This clonotype was counted between two and nine times. V gene TRBV2 combines with J gene TRBJ1-5; 8 nucleotides align to TRBD1. The CDR3 length is 13 residues. The V and J ends lost 5 bases and 7 bases, in that order; junction bases with no gene match: 4. Per germline, CDR1 SNHLY and CDR2 FYNNEI. As DNA, the CDR3 is TGTGCCAGCAGTCAGACAGGGGTGCAGCCCCAGCATTTT. Translation gives CASSQTGVQPQHF.

This clonotype showed up just a few times. This chain links TRBV9 with TRBJ2-5; TRBD2 might be the D (5 bases). The V end was cut by 0 bases, the J end by 10 bases, with 13 bases between. CDR3 length: 13 residues. Germline loops: CDR1 SGDLS, CDR2 YYNGEE. CDR3: CASSVEGRGDQYF. In DNA form, the CDR3 reads TGTGCCAGCAGCGTAGAGGGTCGGGGAGACCAGTACTTC. Supplemented by reference TRBV9 and TRBJ2-5, the full variable domain reads DSGVTQTPKHLITATGQRVTLRCSPRSGDLSVYWYQQSLDQGLQFLIQYYNGEERAKGNILERFSAQQFPDLHSELNLSSLELGDSALYFCASSVEGRGDQYFGPGTRLLVL.

This chain links TRBV4-1 with TRBJ2-3; TRBD2 matches 7 bases. This CDR3 has 19 amino acids. Germline V gene sequence: CDR1 MGHRA, CDR2 YSYEKL. J was trimmed by 4 bases and V by 0 bases; bases with no gene match: 16. CDR3 DNA sequence: TGCGCCAGCAGCCAAGATCGGAAGATCGCGGGAGCTGGTGCAGATACGCAGTATTTT. Translation: CASSQDRKIAGAGADTQYF.

This rearrangement joins TRBV20-1 to TRBJ1-4; 7 nucleotides align to TRBD1. The CDR3 totals 13 residues. Germline CDR1 and CDR2: DFQATT and SNEGSKA (reference sequence). V trimming: 5 bases; J trimming: 7 bases; junction bases outside the gene matches: 7. The CDR3 DNA follows: TGCAGTGCTCGGACAGGCGGGAGTGAAAAACTGTTTTTT. As protein: CSARTGGSEKLFF.

The chain combines TRBV7-2 with TRBJ1-1, with 8 nucleotides matching TRBD1. The length of the CDR3 is 16 residues. CDR1 and CDR2 from the germline V gene are SGHTA and FQGNSA. Losses at the gene ends were 5 bases for V and 0 bases for J; bases not matched to a gene: 8. CDR3 sequence (DNA): TGTGCCAGCAGCCACCAACCGACAGGGGTGAACACTGAAGCTTTCTTT. Translating it yields CASSHQPTGVNTEAFF.

Only a few counts were recorded for this clonotype. The V gene is TRBV7-7, the J gene TRBJ2-3; D may match TRBD1 or TRBD2 (5 bases each). V lost 11 bases and J 2 bases, leaving 23 bases between the germline ends. The CDR3 is 16 amino acids. The V gene's germline CDR1 is SSHAT and CDR2 FNYEAQ (reference sequence). In DNA form, the CDR3 reads TGTGCCTCAGCGGTCGGGGCTAGCCAAGTCACAGATACGCAGTATTTT. It is translated as CASAVGASQVTDTQYF.

The chain joins TRBV29-1 to TRBJ2-2; 11 bases fit TRBD1. The germline CDR1 and CDR2 sequences are SQVTM and ANQGSEA. The CDR3 sequence is 15 residues long. The trim removed 3 bases at V and 6 bases at J, leaving 6 bases unmatched. CDR3 in amino acids: CSVEARTGGPGELFF. CDR3 in DNA: TGCAGCGTTGAGGCCCGGACAGGGGGCCCCGGGGAGCTGTTTTTT.

The J gene is TRBJ1-1, the V gene TRBV7-2; D perhaps matches TRBD1 (5 bases). The ends were cut back, 3 bases at V and 10 bases at J, with 15 bases in the middle. CDR3 length: 13 amino acids. Germline CDR1 is SGHTA and CDR2 is FQGNSA. DNA of the CDR3: TGTGCCAGCAGCTTGAATCTGGGGGGGAGAGCTTTCTTT. Its translation: CASSLNLGGRAFF. The full variable domain, in which reference TRBV7-2 and TRBJ1-1 provide the parts outside the CDR3, is GAGVSQSPSNKVTEKGKDVELRCDPISGHTALYWYRQSLGQGLEFLIYFQGNSAPDKSGLPSDRFSAERTGGSVSTLTIQRTQQEDSAVYLCASSLNLGGRAFFGQGTRLTVV.

A few counts support this clonotype. This rearrangement joins TRBV5-6 to TRBJ1-4, with D possibly being TRBD1 (6 bases). CDR3 size: 16 residues. Deletions cut 4 bases from V and 1 base from J, with 14 bases between. Germline V gene lookup returns CDR1 SGHDT and CDR2 YYEEEE. The CDR3 here is CASSLGGPGTNEKLFF. In DNA, the CDR3 is TGTGCCAGCAGCCTCGGGGGGCCGGGAACTAATGAAAAACTGTTTTTT. The full variable domain, rest sourced from reference TRBV5-6 and TRBJ1-4, is DAGVTQSPTHLIKTRGQQVTLRCSPKSGHDTVSWYQQALGQGPQFIFQYYEEEERQRGNFPDRFSGHQFPNYSSELNVNALLLGDSALYLCASSLGGPGTNEKLFFGSGTQLSVL.

This clonotype was found many times. The chain recombines TRBV20-1 with TRBJ2-4; weak D call: TRBD1 (6 bases). Trimming stripped 6 bases from V and 8 bases from J, with 20 bases between. Germline V gives CDR1 DFQATT, CDR2 SNEGSKA (reference sequence). The CDR3 has 14 amino acids. CDR3 bases: TGCAGTGCCTCCCCAGGGGAGAGACAGGACATTCAGTACTTC. Amino acid sequence: CSASPGERQDIQYF.

This chain joins TRBV7-9 and TRBJ1-2; a possible D gene is TRBD1 (6 bases). The germline V and J ends were trimmed by 8 bases and 1 base, with 8 bases remaining between them. The CDR3 consists of 12 residues. CDR1 SEHNR and CDR2 FQNEAQ come from the germline V gene (reference sequence). The CDR3 DNA follows: TGTGCCAGCCAAGGGGGTAACTATGGCTACACCTTC. Translating gives CASQGGNYGYTF.

V is TRBV20-1 and J is TRBJ2-1; D perhaps matches TRBD1 (6 bases). Germline loops: CDR1 DFQATT, CDR2 SNEGSKA (reference sequence). V lost 3 bases to trimming and J lost 0 bases, with 12 bases between them. This CDR3 region has 15 residues. The CDR3 coding sequence is TGCAGTGCTAGGCAGGGGAAGAGCTCCTACAATGAGCAGTTCTTC. It is translated as CSARQGKSSYNEQFF.

The V call is TRBV20-1, the J call TRBJ2-3; D possibly corresponds to TRBD1 (6 bases). Between the trimmed V and J ends, which lost 5 bases and 4 bases, there was a span of 16 bases. The germline gives CDR1 DFQATT, CDR2 SNEGSKA (reference sequence). This CDR3 comprises 14 residues. CDR3 amino acids: CSAENRVRPDTQYF. The CDR3 DNA reads TGCAGTGCTGAGAACAGGGTTCGACCAGATACGCAGTATTTT.